These 2 T cell receptor beta chains were sequenced from one sample in a study of cytomegalovirus exposure and HLA in healthy donors. This PCR relied on a set of 60 Vbeta primers and 13 Jbeta primers. Clones were sequenced by immunoSEQ multiplex PCR, and TCRdb holds only the in-frame ones, with some missing. The sample lists 240,000 or so clones; about 80% were seen once. The sequencing input was PBMCs. Receptor source: a woman aged 55-69 years in good health and CMV-seropositive.

This CDR3 is CASSYYSGNTIYF. CDR3 nucleotides: TGTGCCAGCAGCTACTACTCTGGAAACACCATATATTTT. The chain couples TRBV11-2 to TRBJ1-3; D unresolved. Germline V gene lookup returns CDR1 SGHAT and CDR2 FQNNGV. Trimming pared 4 bases from V and 0 bases from J, leaving 4 bases between. This CDR3 is 13 amino acids long.

This chain connects TRBV18 to TRBJ2-7; possible D gene TRBD2, 6 bases. Trimming removed 0 bases from V and 5 bases from J, with 14 bases in between. Germline assignment: CDR1 KGHSH and CDR2 LQKENI. The length of the CDR3 is 15 residues. The CDR3 region is CASSPPVAGSHEQYF. The CDR3, as DNA: TGTGCCAGCTCACCACCGGTTGCGGGATCCCACGAGCAGTACTTC.